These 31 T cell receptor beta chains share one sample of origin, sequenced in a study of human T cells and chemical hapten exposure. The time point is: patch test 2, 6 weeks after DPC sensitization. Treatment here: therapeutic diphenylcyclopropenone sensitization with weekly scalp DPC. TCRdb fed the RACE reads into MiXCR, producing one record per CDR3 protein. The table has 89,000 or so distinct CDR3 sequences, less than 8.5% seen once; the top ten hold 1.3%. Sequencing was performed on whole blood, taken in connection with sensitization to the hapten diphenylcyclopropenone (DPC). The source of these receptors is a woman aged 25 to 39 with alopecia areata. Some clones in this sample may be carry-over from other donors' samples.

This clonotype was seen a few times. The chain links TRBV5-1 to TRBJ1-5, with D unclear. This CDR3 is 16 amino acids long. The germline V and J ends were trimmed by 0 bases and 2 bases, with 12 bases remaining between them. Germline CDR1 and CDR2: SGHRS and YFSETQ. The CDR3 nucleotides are TGCGCCAGCAGCTTGGGAGTTGAAGAGGGCAATCAGCCCCAGCATTTT. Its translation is CASSLGVEEGNQPQHF.

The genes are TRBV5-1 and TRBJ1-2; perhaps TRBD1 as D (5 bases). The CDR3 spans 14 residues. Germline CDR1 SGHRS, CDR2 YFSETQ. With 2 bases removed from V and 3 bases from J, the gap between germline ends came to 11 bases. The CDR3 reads CASSFIGTDYGYTF. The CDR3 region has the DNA TGCGCCAGCAGCTTTATAGGGACCGACTATGGCTACACCTTC.

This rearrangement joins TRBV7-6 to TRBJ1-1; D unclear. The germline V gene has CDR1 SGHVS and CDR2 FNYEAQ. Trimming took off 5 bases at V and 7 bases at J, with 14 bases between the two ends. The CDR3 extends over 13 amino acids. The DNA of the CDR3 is TGTGCCAGCAGCCTCCCGGAGGCCGATGAAGCTTTCTTT. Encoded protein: CASSLPEADEAFF.

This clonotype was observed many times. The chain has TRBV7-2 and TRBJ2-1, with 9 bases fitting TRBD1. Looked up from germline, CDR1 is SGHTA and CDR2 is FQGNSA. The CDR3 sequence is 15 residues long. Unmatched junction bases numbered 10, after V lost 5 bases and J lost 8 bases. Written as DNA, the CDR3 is TGTGCCAGCAGCCAAACCGACAGGGGGAGGTATGAGCAGTTCTTC. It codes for CASSQTDRGRYEQFF.

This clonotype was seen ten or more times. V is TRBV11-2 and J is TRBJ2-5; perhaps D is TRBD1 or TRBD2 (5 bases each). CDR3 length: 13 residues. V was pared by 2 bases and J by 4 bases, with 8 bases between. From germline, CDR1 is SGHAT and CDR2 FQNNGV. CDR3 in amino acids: CASSLQGAETQYF. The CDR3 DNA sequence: TGTGCCAGCAGCTTACAGGGAGCAGAGACCCAGTACTTC.

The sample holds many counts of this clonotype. The CDR3 nucleotides read TGTGCCAGCAGCCTCCTAGACCGGGGGGGCACAGATACGCAGTATTTT. It encodes CASSLLDRGGTDTQYF. V is TRBV7-8 and J is TRBJ2-3; 7 nucleotides agree with TRBD2. This CDR3 comprises 16 residues. Germline assignment: CDR1 SGHVS and CDR2 FQNEAQ. After removal of 5 bases from V and 1 base from J, the junction contained 9 bases not matched to a gene.

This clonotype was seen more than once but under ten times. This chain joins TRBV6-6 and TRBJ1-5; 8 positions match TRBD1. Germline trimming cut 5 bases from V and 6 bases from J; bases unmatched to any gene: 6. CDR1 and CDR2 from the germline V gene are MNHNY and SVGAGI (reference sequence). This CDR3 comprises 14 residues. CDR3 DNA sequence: TGTGCCAGCAGTCGTGACAGGGGCGCTCAGCCCCAGCATTTT. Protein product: CASSRDRGAQPQHF.

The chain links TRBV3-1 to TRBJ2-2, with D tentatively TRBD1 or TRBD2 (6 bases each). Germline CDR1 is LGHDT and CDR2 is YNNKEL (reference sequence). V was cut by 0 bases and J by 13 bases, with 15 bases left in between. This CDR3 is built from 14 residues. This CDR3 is CASSQDPGGGGLFF. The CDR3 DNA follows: TGTGCCAGCAGCCAAGATCCCGGGGGCGGCGGGCTGTTTTTT.

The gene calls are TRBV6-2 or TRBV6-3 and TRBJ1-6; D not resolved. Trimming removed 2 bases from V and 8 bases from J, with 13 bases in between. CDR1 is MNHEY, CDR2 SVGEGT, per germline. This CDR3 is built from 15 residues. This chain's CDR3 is CASSYRRVFDSPLHF. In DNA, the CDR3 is TGTGCCAGCAGTTACCGACGGGTATTCGATTCACCCCTCCACTTT.

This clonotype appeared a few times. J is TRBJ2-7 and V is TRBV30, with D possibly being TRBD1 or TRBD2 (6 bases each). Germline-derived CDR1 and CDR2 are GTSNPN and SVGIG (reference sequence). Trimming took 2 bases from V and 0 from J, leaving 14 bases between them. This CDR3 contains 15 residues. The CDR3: CAWSFGGLGSYEQYF. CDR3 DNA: TGTGCCTGGAGTTTCGGGGGCCTGGGCTCCTACGAGCAGTACTTC.

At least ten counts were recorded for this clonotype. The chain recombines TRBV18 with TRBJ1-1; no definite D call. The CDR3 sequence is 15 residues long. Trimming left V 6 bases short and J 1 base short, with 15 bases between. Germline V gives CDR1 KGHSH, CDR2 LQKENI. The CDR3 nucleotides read TGTGCCAGCTCCCCCATGATCGAAGGGAACACTGAAGCTTTCTTT. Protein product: CASSPMIEGNTEAFF.

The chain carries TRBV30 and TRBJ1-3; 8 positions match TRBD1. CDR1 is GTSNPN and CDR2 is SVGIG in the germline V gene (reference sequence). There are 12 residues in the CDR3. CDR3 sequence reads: CGQGWSGNTIYF. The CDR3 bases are TGTGGACAGGGGTGGAGCGGGAACACCATATATTTT.

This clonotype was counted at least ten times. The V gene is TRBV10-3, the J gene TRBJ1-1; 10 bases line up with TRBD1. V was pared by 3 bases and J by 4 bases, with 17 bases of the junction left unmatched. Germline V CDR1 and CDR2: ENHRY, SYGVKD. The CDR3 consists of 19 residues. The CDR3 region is CAISDSGGTGVITGTEAFF. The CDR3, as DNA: TGTGCCATCAGTGATTCAGGGGGGACAGGGGTAATAACGGGCACTGAAGCTTTCTTT.

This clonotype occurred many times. CDR3 in amino acids: CSVHLTTNTEAFF. CDR3 in DNA: TGCAGCGTTCATCTGACAACGAACACTGAAGCTTTCTTT. The chain joins TRBV29-1 to TRBJ1-1; no clear D gene. V was pared by 5 bases and J by 1 base, with 11 bases between. Germline lookup yields CDR1 SQVTM and CDR2 ANQGSEA. The CDR3 loop spans 13 amino acids.

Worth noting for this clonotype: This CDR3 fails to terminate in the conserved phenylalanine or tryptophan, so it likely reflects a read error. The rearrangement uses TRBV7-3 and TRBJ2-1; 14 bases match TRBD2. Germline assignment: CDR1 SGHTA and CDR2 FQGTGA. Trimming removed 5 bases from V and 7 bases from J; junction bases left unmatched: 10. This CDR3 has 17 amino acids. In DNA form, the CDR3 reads TGTGCCAGCAGCGTGACTAGCGGGGGGGCGGCCAGGAATGAGCAGTTCCTC. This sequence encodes CASSVTSGGAARNEQFL.

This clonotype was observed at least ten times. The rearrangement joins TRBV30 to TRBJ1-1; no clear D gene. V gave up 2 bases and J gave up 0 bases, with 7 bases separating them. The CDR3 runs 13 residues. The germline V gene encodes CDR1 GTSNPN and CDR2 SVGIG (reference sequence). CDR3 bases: TGTGCCTGGAGTTACGGGATGAACACTGAAGCTTTCTTT. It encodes CAWSYGMNTEAFF.

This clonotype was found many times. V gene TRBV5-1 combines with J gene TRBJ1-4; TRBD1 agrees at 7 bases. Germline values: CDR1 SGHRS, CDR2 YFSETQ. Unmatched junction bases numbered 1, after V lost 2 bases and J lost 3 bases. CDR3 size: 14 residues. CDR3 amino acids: CASSFGTANEKLFF. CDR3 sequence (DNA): TGCGCCAGCAGCTTCGGGACAGCTAATGAAAAACTGTTTTTT.

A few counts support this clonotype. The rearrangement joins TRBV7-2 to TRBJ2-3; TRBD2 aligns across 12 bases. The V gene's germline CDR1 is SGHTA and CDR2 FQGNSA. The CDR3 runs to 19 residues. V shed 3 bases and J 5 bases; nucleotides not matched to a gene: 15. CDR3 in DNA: TGTGCCAGCAGCTTTTGGGCGACGACTAGCGGGGGTACCGTAGATACGCAGTATTTT. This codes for CASSFWATTSGGTVDTQYF.

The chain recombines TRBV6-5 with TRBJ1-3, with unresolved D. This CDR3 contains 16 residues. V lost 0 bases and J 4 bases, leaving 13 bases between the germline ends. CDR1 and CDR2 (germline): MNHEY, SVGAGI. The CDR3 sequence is CASSYSRQATGNTIYF. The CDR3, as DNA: TGTGCCAGCAGTTACTCCCGGCAAGCCACGGGAAACACCATATATTTT.

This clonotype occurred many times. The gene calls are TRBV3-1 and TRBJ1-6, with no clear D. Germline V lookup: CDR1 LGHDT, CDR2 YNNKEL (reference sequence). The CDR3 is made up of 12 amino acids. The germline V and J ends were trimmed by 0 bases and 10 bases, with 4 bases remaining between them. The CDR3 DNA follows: TGTGCCAGCAGCCAAGACGGGTCACCCCTCCACTTT. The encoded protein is CASSQDGSPLHF.

The chain's CDR3 is CASSRGVTSGANVLTF. CDR3 in DNA: TGTGCCAGCAGCCGTGGGGTGACCTCTGGGGCCAACGTCCTGACTTTC. The rearrangement links TRBV12-3 or TRBV12-4 to TRBJ2-6; D not certain. This CDR3 spans 16 amino acids. The V and J ends lost 6 bases and 0 bases respectively, with 12 bases between them.

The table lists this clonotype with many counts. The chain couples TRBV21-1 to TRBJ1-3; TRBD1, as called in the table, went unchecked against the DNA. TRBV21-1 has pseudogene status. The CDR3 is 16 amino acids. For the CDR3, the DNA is TGTGCCAGCAGCGGACCGGGATCCCACTCTGGAAACACCATATATTTT. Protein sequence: CASSGPGSHSGNTIYF.

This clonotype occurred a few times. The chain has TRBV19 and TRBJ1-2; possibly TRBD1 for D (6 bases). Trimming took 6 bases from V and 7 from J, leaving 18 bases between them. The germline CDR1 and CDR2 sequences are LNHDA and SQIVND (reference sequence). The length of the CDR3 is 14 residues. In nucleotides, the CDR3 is TGTGCCAGTAGGTTTATTTTAGGGGGATCTGGCTACACCTTC. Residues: CASRFILGGSGYTF.

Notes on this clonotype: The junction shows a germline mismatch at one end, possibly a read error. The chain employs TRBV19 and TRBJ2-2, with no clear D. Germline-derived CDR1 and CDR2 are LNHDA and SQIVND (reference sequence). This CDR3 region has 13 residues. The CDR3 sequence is CAGSQDPPGELFF. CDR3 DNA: TGTGCCGGTAGTCAGGACCCCCCCGGGGAGCTGTTTTTT.

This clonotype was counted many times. CDR3 loop: CASSPRQMNSPLHF. The CDR3 DNA follows: TGTGCCAGCAGCCCCAGACAGATGAATTCACCCCTCCACTTT. The chain joins TRBV7-6 to TRBJ1-6; maybe TRBD1 (5 bases). The CDR3 has 14 residues. Trimming pared 5 bases from V and 7 bases from J, leaving 12 bases between. Per germline, CDR1 SGHVS and CDR2 FNYEAQ.

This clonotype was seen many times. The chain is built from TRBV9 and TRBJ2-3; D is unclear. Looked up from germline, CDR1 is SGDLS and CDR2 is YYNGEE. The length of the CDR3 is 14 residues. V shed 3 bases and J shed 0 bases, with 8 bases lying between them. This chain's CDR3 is CASSDFASTDTQYF. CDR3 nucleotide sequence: TGTGCCAGCAGCGATTTCGCTAGCACAGATACGCAGTATTTT.

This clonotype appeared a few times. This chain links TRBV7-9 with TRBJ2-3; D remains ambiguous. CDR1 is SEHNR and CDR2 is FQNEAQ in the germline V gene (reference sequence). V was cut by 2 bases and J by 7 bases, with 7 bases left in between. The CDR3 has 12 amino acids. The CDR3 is CASSLLSNTQYF. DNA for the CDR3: TGTGCCAGCAGCTTATTATCAAATACGCAGTATTTT.

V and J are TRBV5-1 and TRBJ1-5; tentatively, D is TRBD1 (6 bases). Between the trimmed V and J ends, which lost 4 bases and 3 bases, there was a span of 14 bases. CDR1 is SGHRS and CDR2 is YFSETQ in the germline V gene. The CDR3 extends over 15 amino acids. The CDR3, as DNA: TGCGCCAGCAGCCCAGGGGACGGTTCCAATCAGCCCCAGCATTTT. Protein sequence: CASSPGDGSNQPQHF.

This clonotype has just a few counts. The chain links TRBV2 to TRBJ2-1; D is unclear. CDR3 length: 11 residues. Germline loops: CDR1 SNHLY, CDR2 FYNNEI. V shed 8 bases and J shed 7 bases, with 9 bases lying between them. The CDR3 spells CASRFINEQFF. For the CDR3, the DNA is TGTGCCAGCCGTTTTATAAATGAGCAGTTCTTC. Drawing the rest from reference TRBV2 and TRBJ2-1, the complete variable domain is EPEVTQTPSHQVTQMGQEVILRCVPISNHLYFYWYRQILGQKVEFLVSFYNNEISEKSEIFDDQFSVERPDGSNFTLKIRSTKLEDSAMYFCASRFINEQFFGPGTRLTVL.

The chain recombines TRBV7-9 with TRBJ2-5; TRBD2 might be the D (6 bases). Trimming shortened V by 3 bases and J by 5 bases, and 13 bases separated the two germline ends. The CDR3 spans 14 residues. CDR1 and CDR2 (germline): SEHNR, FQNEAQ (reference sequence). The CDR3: CASSFPGGGETQYF. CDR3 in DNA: TGTGCCAGCAGCTTCCCCGGGGGTGGCGAGACCCAGTACTTC.

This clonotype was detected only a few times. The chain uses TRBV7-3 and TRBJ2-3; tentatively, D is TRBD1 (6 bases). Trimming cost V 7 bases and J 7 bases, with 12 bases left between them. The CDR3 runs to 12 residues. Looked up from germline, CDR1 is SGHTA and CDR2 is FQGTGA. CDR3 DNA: TGTGCCAGCACCCCTGGGGACAATACGCAGTATTTT. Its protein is CASTPGDNTQYF.